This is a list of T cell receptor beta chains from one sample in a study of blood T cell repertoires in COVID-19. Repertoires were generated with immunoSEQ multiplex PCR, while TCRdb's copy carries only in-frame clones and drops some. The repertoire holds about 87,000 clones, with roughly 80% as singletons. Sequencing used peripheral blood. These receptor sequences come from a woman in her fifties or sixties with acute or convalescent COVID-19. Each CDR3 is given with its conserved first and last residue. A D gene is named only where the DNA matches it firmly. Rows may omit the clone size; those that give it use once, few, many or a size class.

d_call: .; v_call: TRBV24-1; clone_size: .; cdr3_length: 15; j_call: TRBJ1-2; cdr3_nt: TGTGCCACCAGTGATTTCCCCCCGGACACCCATGGCTACACCTTC; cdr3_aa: CATSDFPPDTHGYTF
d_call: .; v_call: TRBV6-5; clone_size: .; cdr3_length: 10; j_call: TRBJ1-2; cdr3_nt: TGTGCCAGCTGGAGGAATGGCTACACCTTC; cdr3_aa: CASWRNGYTF
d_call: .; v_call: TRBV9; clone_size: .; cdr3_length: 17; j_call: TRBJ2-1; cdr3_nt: TGTGCCAGCAGCGTAGCTTCGGCAGGGAATGCCTACAATGAGCAGTTCTTC; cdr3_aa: CASSVASAGNAYNEQFF
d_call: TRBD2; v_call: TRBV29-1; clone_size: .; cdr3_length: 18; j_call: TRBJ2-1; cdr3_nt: TGCAGCGTTACGGGACTAGCGGCCTTCAGGAGCTCCTACAATGAGCAGTTCTTC; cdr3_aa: CSVTGLAAFRSSYNEQFF
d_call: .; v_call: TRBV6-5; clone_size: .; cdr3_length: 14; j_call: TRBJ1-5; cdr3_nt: TGTGCCAGCAGTCGGACAGCAACCAATCAGCCCCAGCATTTT; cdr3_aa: CASSRTATNQPQHF
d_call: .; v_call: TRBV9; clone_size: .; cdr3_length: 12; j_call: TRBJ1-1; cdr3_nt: TGTGCCAGCAGCGCAACCGGGACAGAAGCTTTCTTT; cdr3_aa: CASSATGTEAFF
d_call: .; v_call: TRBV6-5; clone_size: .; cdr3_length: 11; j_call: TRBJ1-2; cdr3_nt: TGTGCCAGCAGTCCCAGTCAAGGCTACACCTTC; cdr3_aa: CASSPSQGYTF
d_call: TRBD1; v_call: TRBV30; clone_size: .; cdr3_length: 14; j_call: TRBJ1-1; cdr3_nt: TGTGCCTCCACAGAGGGGACAGGGTGGACTGAAGCTTTCTTT; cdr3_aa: CASTEGTGWTEAFF
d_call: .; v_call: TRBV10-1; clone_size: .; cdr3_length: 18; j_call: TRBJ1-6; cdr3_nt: TGCGCCAGCACCCAAAGGACAGCAATGGACGGGTGCTGTTCACCCCTCCACTTT; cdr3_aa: CASTQRTAMDGCCSPLHF
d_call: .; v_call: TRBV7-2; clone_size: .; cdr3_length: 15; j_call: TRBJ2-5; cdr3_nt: TGTGCCAGCAGCTTAGCGCTTCGGCGGCAAGAGACCCAGTACTTC; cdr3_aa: CASSLALRRQETQYF
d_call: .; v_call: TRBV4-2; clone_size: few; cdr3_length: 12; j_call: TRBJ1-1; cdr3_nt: TGTGCCAGCAGCCCCAGGGACACTGAAGCTTTCTTT; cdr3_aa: CASSPRDTEAFF
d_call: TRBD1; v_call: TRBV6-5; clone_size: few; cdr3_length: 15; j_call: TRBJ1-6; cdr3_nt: TGTGCCAGCAGTTACGGGACAGGGACAAATTCACCCCTCCACTTT; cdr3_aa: CASSYGTGTNSPLHF
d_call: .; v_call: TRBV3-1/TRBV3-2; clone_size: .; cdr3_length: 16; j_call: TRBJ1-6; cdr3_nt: TGTGCCAGCAGCCAAGATTTTACCGGTTATAATTCACCCCTCCACTTT; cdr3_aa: CASSQDFTGYNSPLHF
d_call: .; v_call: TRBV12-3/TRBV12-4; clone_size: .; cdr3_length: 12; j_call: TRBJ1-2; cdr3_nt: TGTGCCAGCAGTCGGGCCAGGGATGGCTACACCTTC; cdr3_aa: CASSRARDGYTF
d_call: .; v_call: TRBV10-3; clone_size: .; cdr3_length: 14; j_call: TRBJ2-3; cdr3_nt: TGTGCCATCAGTGCACCTAACACAGGGGATACGCAGTATTTT; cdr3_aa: CAISAPNTGDTQYF
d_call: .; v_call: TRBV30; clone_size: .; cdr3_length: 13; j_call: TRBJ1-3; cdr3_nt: TGTGCCTGGAGCTTCTACTCTGGAAACACCATATATTTT; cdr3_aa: CAWSFYSGNTIYF
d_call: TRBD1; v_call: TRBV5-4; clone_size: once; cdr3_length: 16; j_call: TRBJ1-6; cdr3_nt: TGTGCCAGCAGCTTGGGGACAGGGGACAGTAATTCACCCCTCCACTTT; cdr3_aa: CASSLGTGDSNSPLHF
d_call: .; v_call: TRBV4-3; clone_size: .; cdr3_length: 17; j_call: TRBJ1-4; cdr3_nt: TGCGCCAGCAGCCCACTGATCTCCGGTCCTAAGGGGGAAAAACTGTTTTTT; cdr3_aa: CASSPLISGPKGEKLFF
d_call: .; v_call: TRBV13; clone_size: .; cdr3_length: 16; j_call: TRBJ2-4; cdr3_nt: TGTGCCAGCAGCCCTGGCTACGGGGAGGCCAAAAACATTCAGTACTTC; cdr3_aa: CASSPGYGEAKNIQYF
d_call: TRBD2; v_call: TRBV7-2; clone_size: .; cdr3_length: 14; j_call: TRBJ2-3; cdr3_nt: TGTGCCAGCAGCCGGGGGGGGACGGCAGATACGCAGTATTTT; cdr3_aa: CASSRGGTADTQYF
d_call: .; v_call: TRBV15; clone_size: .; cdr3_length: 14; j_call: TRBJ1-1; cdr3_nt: TGTGCCACCAGCGAGGCGACCACGGGCACTGAAGCTTTCTTT; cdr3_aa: CATSEATTGTEAFF
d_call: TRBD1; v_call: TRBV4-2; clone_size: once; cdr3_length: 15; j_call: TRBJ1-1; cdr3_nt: TGTGCCAGCAGCCCCTATCGACAGGGAGTGACTGAAGCTTTCTTT; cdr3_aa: CASSPYRQGVTEAFF
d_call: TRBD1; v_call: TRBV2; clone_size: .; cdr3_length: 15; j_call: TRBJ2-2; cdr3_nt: TGTGCCAGCAGTGAACGTCAGGGGGCTATCGGGGAGCTGTTTTTT; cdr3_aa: CASSERQGAIGELFF
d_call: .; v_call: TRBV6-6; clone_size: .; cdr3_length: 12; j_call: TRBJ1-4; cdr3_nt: TGTGCCAGCAGTCCCAATGAGGAAAAACTGTTTTTT; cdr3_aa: CASSPNEEKLFF
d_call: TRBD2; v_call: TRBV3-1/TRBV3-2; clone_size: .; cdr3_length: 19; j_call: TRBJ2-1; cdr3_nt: TGTGCCAGCAGCCTTCCGGGACTAGCGGGGGGCTCCTCCTACAATGAGCAGTTCTTC; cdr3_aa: CASSLPGLAGGSSYNEQFF
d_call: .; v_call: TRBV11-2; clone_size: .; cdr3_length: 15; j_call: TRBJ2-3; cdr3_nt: TGTGCCAGCAGTTATACGTTTAGTAGCACAGATACGCAGTATTTT; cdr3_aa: CASSYTFSSTDTQYF
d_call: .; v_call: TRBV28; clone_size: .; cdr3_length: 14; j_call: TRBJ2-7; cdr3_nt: TGTGCCAGCAGTTTCCCGGCCAGGGCCTACGAGCAGTACTTC; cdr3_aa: CASSFPARAYEQYF
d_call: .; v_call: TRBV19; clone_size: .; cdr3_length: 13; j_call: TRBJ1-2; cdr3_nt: TGTGCCAGTAGTATAGGGTCCGGTTATGGCTACACCTTC; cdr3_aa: CASSIGSGYGYTF
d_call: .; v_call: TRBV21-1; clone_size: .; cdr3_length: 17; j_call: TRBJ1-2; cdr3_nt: TGTGCCAGCAGCTCTATCCAAGCCCCGGTTGGTTTCTATGGCTACACCTTC; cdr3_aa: CASSSIQAPVGFYGYTF
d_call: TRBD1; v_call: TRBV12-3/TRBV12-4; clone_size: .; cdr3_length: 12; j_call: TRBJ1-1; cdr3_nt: TGTGCCAGCAGTTCAGGGGGGCCTGAAGCTTTCTTT; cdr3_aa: CASSSGGPEAFF
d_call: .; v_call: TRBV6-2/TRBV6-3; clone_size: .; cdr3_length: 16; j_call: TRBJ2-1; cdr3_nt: TGTGCCAGCAGTTACTCGCCGGGGGATTCCTACAATGAGCAGTTCTTC; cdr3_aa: CASSYSPGDSYNEQFF
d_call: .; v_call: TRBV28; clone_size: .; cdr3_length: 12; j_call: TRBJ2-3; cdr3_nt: TGTGCCAGCAGCCCGAGTACAGATACGCAGTATTTT; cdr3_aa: CASSPSTDTQYF
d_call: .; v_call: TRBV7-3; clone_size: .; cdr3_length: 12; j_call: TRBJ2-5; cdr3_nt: TGTGCCAGCAGCTTATTTAATAAGCCCCAGTACTTC; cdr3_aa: CASSLFNKPQYF
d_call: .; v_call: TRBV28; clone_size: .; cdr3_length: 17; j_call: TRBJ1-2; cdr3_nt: TGTGCCAGCAGTTCTGACAGGTTAGAGAAGCCTAACTATGGCTACACCTTC; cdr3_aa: CASSSDRLEKPNYGYTF
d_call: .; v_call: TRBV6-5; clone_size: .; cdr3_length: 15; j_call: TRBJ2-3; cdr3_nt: TGTGCCGGTTCCCCCGGACTATCAAGCACAGATACGCAGTATTTT; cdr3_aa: CAGSPGLSSTDTQYF
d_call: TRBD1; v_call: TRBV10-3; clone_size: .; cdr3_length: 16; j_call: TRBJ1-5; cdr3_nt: TGTGCCATCAGTGCCTCGGAGGGGGCTGGAGGTCAGCCCCAGCATTTT; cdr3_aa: CAISASEGAGGQPQHF
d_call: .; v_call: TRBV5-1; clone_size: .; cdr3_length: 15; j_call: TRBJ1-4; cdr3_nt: TGCGCCAGCAGCTTGGAAGGGGTGCCTAATGAAAAACTGTTTTTT; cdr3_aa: CASSLEGVPNEKLFF
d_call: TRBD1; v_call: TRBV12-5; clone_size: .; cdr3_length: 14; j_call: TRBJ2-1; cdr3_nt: TGTGCTAGTGGTTTGGCAGGGGGCGCGAATGAGCAGTTCTTC; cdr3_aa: CASGLAGGANEQFF
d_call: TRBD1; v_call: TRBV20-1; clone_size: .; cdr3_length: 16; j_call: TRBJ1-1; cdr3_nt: TGCAGTGCTAGTCGAGACAGGGTACAGCTTGACACTGAAGCTTTCTTT; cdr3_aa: CSASRDRVQLDTEAFF
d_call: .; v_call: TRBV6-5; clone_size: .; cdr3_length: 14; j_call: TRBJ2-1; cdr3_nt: TGTGCCAGCAGTTACAAGCGGTGGGGTAATGAGCAGTTCTTC; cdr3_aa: CASSYKRWGNEQFF
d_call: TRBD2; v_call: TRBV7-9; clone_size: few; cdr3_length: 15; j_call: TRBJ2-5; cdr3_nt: TGTGCCAGCAGCTCCATTAGCGGGGCCCAAGAGACCCAGTACTTC; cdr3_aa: CASSSISGAQETQYF
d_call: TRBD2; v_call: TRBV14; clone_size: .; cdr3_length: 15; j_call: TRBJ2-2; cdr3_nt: TGTGCCAGCAGCCAAAGGCGGGGGGGCACCGGGGAGCTGTTTTTT; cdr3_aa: CASSQRRGGTGELFF
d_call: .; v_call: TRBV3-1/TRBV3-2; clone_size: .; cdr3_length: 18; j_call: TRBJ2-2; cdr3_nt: TGTGCCAGCAGCCCGCACTCTACTAGGTTTGGAGCGTCCGGGGAGCTGTTTTTT; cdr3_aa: CASSPHSTRFGASGELFF
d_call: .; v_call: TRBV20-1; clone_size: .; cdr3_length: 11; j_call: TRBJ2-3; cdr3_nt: TGCAGTGCTGGACTCTTAGATACGCAGTATTTT; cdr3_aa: CSAGLLDTQYF
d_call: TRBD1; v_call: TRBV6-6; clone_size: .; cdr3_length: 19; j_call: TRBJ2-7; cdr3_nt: TGTGCCAGCAGTCCCTACTCCGGGACAGGGGTCCGGAGATCCTACGAGCAGTACTTC; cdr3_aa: CASSPYSGTGVRRSYEQYF
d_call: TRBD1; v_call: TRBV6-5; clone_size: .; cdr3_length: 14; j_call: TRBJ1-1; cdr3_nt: TGTGCCAGCAGACGGGACAGCATGAACACTGAAGCTTTCTTT; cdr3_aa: CASRRDSMNTEAFF
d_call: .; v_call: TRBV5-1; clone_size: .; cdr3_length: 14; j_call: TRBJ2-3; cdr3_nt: TGCGCCAGCAGCTTGGGCCACAACACAGATACGCAGTATTTT; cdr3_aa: CASSLGHNTDTQYF
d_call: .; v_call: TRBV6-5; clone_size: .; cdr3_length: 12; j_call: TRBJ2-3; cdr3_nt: TGTGCCAGCAATATAGACACAGATACGCAGTATTTT; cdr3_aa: CASNIDTDTQYF